Each of the 21 T cell receptor beta chains below was sequenced from the same sample in a study of shared clonotypes between healthy human individuals (dated by TCRdb to the early 2020s). The library was prepared using the immunoSEQ multiplex PCR assay. Drawn from immuneACCESS, this table holds only the in-frame rearrangements with V and J called that TCRdb kept. Clones are partly lost; checked studies trace under half to an unresolved V gene and leave the rest unexplained. This sample comprises roughly 2.6 million clones, approximately 94% of them detected only once. The ten most abundant clones make up roughly 0.14% of the sample. Sequenced material: naive CD4+ T cells sorted from blood. The cell subset or site label on this specimen signifies: CD45RA+ positively selected. The origin of the receptors is a man aged 18 to 30 in good health.

V is TRBV11-1 and J is TRBJ1-2, with 9 bases that match TRBD1. This CDR3 spans 16 amino acids. Germline assignment: CDR1 SGHAT and CDR2 FQDESV (reference sequence). Unmatched junction bases numbered 14, after V lost 5 bases and J lost 7 bases. CDR3 nucleotides: TGTGCCAGCAGCCACGGGACAGGGCCTTCTGGGGCTGGCTACACCTTC. Translated, it gives CASSHGTGPSGAGYTF.

The rearrangement joins TRBV7-2 to TRBJ2-1; 8 bases match TRBD2. Germline V gene data show CDR1 as SGHTA and CDR2 as FQGNSA. This CDR3 is 15 amino acids long. Trimming cost V 1 base and J 3 bases; bases outside gene matches: 2. Written as DNA, the CDR3 is TGTGCCAGCAGCTTAGTAGCGGGGTTCTACAATGAGCAGTTCTTC. Amino acid sequence: CASSLVAGFYNEQFF. The full variable domain, in which reference TRBV7-2 and TRBJ2-1 provide the parts outside the CDR3, is GAGVSQSPSNKVTEKGKDVELRCDPISGHTALYWYRQSLGQGLEFLIYFQGNSAPDKSGLPSDRFSAERTGGSVSTLTIQRTQQEDSAVYLCASSLVAGFYNEQFFGPGTRLTVL.

J is TRBJ1-1 and V is TRBV5-6, with 7 bases aligning to TRBD1. This CDR3 comprises 17 residues. Germline-derived CDR1 and CDR2 are SGHDT and YYEEEE. With V trimmed by 0 bases and J by 10 bases, 18 bases remained unmatched. In nucleotides, the CDR3 is TGTGCCAGCAGCTTGGGGGCGTCCTGGACAGCCGACAGGGTAGCTTTCTTT. Its protein product is CASSLGASWTADRVAFF.

For the CDR3, the DNA is TGCGCCAGCAGCTTGGAGCGGGGATCGAACACCGGGGAGCTGTTTTTT. Residues: CASSLERGSNTGELFF. The J gene is TRBJ2-2, the V gene TRBV5-1; 7 bases are a match to TRBD2. The CDR3 extends over 16 amino acids. V shed 0 bases and J 0 bases; nucleotides not matched to a gene: 2. Germline V gives CDR1 SGHRS, CDR2 YFSETQ.

This clone was observed once. Other nucleotide sequences in the sample specify the same CDR3. V usage is TRBV10-3 and J usage is TRBJ2-5; D not certain. V lost 2 bases and J lost 2, with 6 bases in between. The CDR3 covers 13 residues. The V gene's germline CDR1 is ENHRY and CDR2 SYGVKD. For the CDR3, the DNA is TGTGCCATCAGTGAGAACAGACAAGAGACCCAGTACTTC. It is translated as CAISENRQETQYF.

The chain carries TRBV6-4 and TRBJ2-6, with 11 bases fitting TRBD2. This CDR3 region has 18 residues. J was trimmed by 0 bases and V by 6 bases; bases with no gene match: 7. CDR1 is MRHNA and CDR2 is SNTAGT in the germline V gene. In nucleotides, the CDR3 is TGTGCCAGCAGCGGTACTAGCGGGGGTAGCTCTGGGGCCAACGTCCTGACTTTC. Amino acid sequence: CASSGTSGGSSGANVLTF.

The chain is built from TRBV7-2 and TRBJ2-5; D uncertain. Germline-derived CDR1 and CDR2 are SGHTA and FQGNSA. The CDR3 is 12 amino acids. Trimming cost V 4 bases and J 4 bases, with 7 bases left between them. The CDR3 reads CASSSFPETQYF. In DNA, the CDR3 is TGTGCCAGCAGCTCTTTCCCAGAGACCCAGTACTTC.

The CDR3 reads CASSWNALSVNQPQHF. Here the CDR3 DNA reads TGTGCCAGCAGCTGGAATGCTCTTTCGGTCAATCAGCCCCAGCATTTT. The gene calls are TRBV7-2 and TRBJ1-5; D not certain. The CDR3 is 16 amino acids. Germline V gene sequence: CDR1 SGHTA, CDR2 FQGNSA. Trimming pared 4 bases from V and 3 bases from J, leaving 16 bases between.

In this sample, this clone turned up a few times. V is TRBV29-1 and J is TRBJ1-1, with 8 positions matching TRBD1. CDR3 length: 18 amino acids. Germline assignment: CDR1 SQVTM and CDR2 ANQGSEA. Trimming took 6 bases from V and 7 from J; bases not matched to a gene: 25. The CDR3 sequence: CSVTPGPTGAPTNDEAFF. Written as DNA, the CDR3 is TGCAGCGTCACTCCGGGCCCGACAGGGGCCCCGACTAACGATGAAGCTTTCTTT.

The J gene is TRBJ1-6, the V gene TRBV7-9, with D uncertain. Trimming left V 4 bases short and J 5 bases short, with 12 bases between. CDR3 length: 15 residues. Germline assignment: CDR1 SEHNR and CDR2 FQNEAQ (reference sequence). The CDR3 protein is CASSSSPSDNSPLHF. In nucleotides, the CDR3 is TGTGCCAGCAGCTCGAGCCCGTCCGATAATTCACCCCTCCACTTT.

The chain uses TRBV11-2 and TRBJ1-2; no definite D call. V was cut by 5 bases and J by 8 bases, with 24 bases left in between. Germline V lookup: CDR1 SGHAT, CDR2 FQNNGV. CDR3 length: 16 amino acids. Written as DNA, the CDR3 is TGTGCCAGCAGCCCCATAGGTCTGACAAAAACCTGGGGCTACACCTTC. Translating it yields CASSPIGLTKTWGYTF.

A remark on this clone: The same CDR3 is also encoded by other DNA sequences in this sample. This chain uses TRBV6-1 with TRBJ1-2; perhaps TRBD1 as D (5 bases). The CDR3 is 13 amino acids. Trimming removed 4 bases from V and 2 bases from J, with 8 bases in between. Per the germline V gene, CDR1 is MNHNS and CDR2 is SASEGT. The CDR3 sequence: CASSVQGNYGYTF. CDR3 in DNA: TGTGCCAGCAGTGTCCAGGGAAACTATGGCTACACCTTC.

This sequence joins TRBV9 and TRBJ1-4; TRBD1 matches 7 bases. CDR3 length: 14 amino acids. Germline CDR1 is SGDLS and CDR2 is YYNGEE. The trim removed 3 bases at V and 5 bases at J, leaving 4 bases unmatched. This chain's CDR3 is CASSAPGGNEKLFF. CDR3 DNA: TGTGCCAGCAGCGCGCCAGGGGGAAATGAAAAACTGTTTTTT.

CDR3 loop: CASSPELPGGETQYF. CDR3 DNA: TGTGCCAGCTCACCAGAACTTCCGGGTGGAGAGACCCAGTACTTC. The chain joins TRBV18 to TRBJ2-5; D unresolved. Germline CDR1 is KGHSH and CDR2 is LQKENI. Trimming removed 2 bases from V and 4 bases from J, with 14 bases in between. This CDR3 region has 15 residues.

The chain recombines TRBV2 with TRBJ2-7; TRBD1 is a possible D gene (5 bases). V was cut by 10 bases and J by 2 bases, with 9 bases left in between. CDR3 size: 11 residues. Germline V lookup: CDR1 SNHLY, CDR2 FYNNEI. The CDR3 spells CATYRTYEQYF. The CDR3 DNA reads as TGTGCCACCTACAGGACCTACGAGCAGTACTTC.

The rearrangement uses TRBV4-3 and TRBJ1-5, with 9 bases matching TRBD1. V lost 0 bases and J lost 0; bases outside the gene matches: 3. The CDR3 loop spans 17 amino acids. The germline gives CDR1 LGHNA, CDR2 YSLEER. The CDR3, as DNA: TGCGCCAGCAGCCAAGATCGGGGACAGGGTAGCAATCAGCCCCAGCATTTT. Amino acids: CASSQDRGQGSNQPQHF.

V usage is TRBV10-3 and J usage is TRBJ1-1, with D possibly TRBD1 on 5 matching bases. Trimming removed 3 bases at V and 2 bases at J, with 13 bases between. In germline, CDR1 is ENHRY, CDR2 SYGVKD. The CDR3 extends over 15 amino acids. The CDR3: CAISDHGTVNTEAFF. CDR3 coding DNA: TGTGCCATCAGTGACCATGGGACTGTCAACACTGAAGCTTTCTTT.

The V and J genes are TRBV9 and TRBJ2-3; D is possibly TRBD1 (5 bases). The V end lost 2 bases, the J end lost 0 bases, and 10 bases lay between the germline ends. Per germline, CDR1 SGDLS and CDR2 YYNGEE. The CDR3 has 15 residues. The CDR3 bases are TGTGCCAGCAGCGTTAATCAGGGAAGCACAGATACGCAGTATTTT. Amino acid sequence: CASSVNQGSTDTQYF. Full variable domain (missing parts from reference TRBV9 and TRBJ2-3): DSGVTQTPKHLITATGQRVTLRCSPRSGDLSVYWYQQSLDQGLQFLIQYYNGEERAKGNILERFSAQQFPDLHSELNLSSLELGDSALYFCASSVNQGSTDTQYFGPGTRLTVL.

The rearrangement links TRBV5-1 to TRBJ2-3; D possibly corresponds to TRBD2 (5 bases). The germline V and J ends were trimmed by 6 bases and 5 bases, with 13 bases remaining between them. Germline V gene data show CDR1 as SGHRS and CDR2 as YFSETQ. The CDR3 is made up of 13 amino acids. This CDR3 is CASISGFKDTQYF. CDR3 DNA sequence: TGCGCCAGCATCTCGGGGTTCAAAGATACGCAGTATTTT.

The V call is TRBV30, the J call TRBJ1-3; possibly TRBD1 for D (6 bases). The CDR3 loop spans 14 amino acids. Germline V lookup: CDR1 GTSNPN, CDR2 SVGIG (reference sequence). The ends were cut back, 7 bases at V and 2 bases at J, with 15 bases in the middle. The CDR3: CASSQGPPGNTIYF. The CDR3 DNA is TGTGCCTCCTCACAGGGCCCTCCTGGAAACACCATATATTTT.

V gene TRBV5-3 combines with J gene TRBJ1-2; TRBD1 aligns across 9 bases. TRBV5-3 is an open reading frame whose function is uncertain. The V gene end was trimmed by 4 bases and the J gene end by 3 bases; junction bases not matched to a gene: 7. This CDR3 has 15 residues. The CDR3 region has the DNA TGTGCCAGAAGCACGAGGACAGGGGACGACTATGGCTACACCTTC. Residues: CARSTRTGDDYGYTF.